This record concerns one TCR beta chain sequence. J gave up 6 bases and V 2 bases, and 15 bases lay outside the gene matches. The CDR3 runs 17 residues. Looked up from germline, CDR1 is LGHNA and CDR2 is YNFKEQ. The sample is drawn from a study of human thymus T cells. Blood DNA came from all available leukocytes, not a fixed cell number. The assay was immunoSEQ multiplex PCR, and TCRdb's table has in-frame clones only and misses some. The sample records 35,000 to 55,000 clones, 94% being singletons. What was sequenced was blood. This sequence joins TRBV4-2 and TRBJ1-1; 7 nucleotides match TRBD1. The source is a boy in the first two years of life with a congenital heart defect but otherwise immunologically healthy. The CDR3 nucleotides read TGTGCCAGCAGCCAAAGGGGGCGGGGGGCCTTGGGGGCTGAAGCTTTCTTT. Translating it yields CASSQRGRGALGAEAFF.